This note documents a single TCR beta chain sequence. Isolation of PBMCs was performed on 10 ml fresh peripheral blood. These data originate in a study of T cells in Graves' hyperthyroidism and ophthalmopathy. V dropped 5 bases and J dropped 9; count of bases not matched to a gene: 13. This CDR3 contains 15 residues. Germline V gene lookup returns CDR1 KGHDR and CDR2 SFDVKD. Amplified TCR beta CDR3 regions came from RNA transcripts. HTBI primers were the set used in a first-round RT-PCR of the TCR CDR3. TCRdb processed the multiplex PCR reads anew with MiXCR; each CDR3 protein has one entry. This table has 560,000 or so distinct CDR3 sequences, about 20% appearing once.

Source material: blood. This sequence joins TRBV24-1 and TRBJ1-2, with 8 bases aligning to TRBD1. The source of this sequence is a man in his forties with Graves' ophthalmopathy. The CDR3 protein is CATSARTGSSGSYTF. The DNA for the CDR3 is TGTGCCACCAGTGCCCGGACAGGGAGCTCAGGAAGCTACACCTTC.